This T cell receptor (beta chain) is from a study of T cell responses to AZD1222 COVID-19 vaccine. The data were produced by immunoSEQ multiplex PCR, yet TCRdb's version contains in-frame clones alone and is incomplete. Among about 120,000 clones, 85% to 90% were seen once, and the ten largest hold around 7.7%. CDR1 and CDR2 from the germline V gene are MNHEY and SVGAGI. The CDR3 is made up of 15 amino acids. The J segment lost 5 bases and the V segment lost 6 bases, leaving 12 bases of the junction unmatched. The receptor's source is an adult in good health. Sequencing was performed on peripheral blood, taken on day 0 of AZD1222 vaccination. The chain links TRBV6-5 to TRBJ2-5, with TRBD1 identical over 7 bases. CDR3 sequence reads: CASSLTWGQMETQYF. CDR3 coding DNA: TGTGCCAGCAGCCTGACTTGGGGACAGATGGAGACCCAGTACTTC.